This TCR beta chain was identified during a study of cytomegalovirus exposure and HLA in healthy donors. Whole-study findings and limits: A subsequent analysis found that TCR clusters from the first cohort also tended to co-occur in the 90 to 150 validation repertoires, with approximately 95% of cluster scores above 0.

Using immunoSEQ multiplex PCR, the repertoire was profiled, and TCRdb retains in-frame clones only, with some absent. Here the sample spans roughly 120,000 clones, around nine tenths being singletons. The CDR3 extends over 18 amino acids. The V gene end was trimmed by 0 bases and the J gene end by 5 bases; junction bases not matched to a gene: 12. Germline CDR1 is MGHRA and CDR2 is YSYEKL. Points on this clone: Its antigen is undetermined.

Separate from the 666-subject first cohort, the roughly 110-subject validation cohort was the one that the donors belonged to. The rearrangement links TRBV4-1 to TRBJ2-1, with TRBD2 matching 8 bases. Sequencing was performed on PBMCs. The TCR comes from a young woman in good health and CMV-seronegative. The CDR3 region is CASSQEPGGGSVHNEQFF. The CDR3 DNA sequence: TGCGCCAGCAGCCAAGAACCCGGGGGGGGTTCCGTGCACAATGAGCAGTTCTTC.